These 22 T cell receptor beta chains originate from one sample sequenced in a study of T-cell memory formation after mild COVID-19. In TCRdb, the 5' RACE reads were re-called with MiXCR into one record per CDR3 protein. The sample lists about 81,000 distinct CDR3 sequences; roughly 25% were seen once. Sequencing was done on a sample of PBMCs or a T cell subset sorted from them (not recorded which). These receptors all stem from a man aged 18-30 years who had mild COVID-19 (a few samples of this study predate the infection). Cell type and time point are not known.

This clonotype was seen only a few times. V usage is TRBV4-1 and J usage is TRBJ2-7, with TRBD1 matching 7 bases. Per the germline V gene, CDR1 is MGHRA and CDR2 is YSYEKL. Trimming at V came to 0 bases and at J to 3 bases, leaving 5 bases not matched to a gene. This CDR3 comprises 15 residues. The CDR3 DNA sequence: TGCGCCAGCAGCCAAGATCCGGGACAGTTCTACGAGCAGTACTTC. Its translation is CASSQDPGQFYEQYF.

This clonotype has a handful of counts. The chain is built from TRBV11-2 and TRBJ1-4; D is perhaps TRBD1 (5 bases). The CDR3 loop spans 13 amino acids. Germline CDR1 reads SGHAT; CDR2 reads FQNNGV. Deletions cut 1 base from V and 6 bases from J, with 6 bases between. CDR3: CASSLAGDEKLFF. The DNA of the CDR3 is TGTGCCAGCAGCTTAGCGGGGGATGAAAAACTGTTTTTT.

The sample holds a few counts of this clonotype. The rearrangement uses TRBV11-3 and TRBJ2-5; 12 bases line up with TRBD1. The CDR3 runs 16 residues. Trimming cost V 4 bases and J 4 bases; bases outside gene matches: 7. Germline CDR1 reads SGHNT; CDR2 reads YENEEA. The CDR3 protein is CASSSGTGGSGETQYF. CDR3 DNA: TGTGCCAGCAGCTCCGGGACAGGGGGCTCAGGAGAGACCCAGTACTTC.

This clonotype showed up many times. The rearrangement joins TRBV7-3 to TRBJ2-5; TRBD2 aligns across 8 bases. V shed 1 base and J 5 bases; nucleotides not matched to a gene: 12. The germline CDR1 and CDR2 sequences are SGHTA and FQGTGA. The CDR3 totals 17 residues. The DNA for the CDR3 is TGTGCCAGCAGCTTAAGGGGACTAGGAGATAGTCCGGAGACCCAGTACTTC. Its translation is CASSLRGLGDSPETQYF.

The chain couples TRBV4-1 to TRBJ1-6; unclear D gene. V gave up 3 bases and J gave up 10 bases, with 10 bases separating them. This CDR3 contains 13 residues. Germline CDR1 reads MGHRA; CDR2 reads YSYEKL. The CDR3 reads CASSHTAGSPLHF. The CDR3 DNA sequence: TGCGCCAGCAGCCACACAGCCGGATCACCCCTCCACTTT.

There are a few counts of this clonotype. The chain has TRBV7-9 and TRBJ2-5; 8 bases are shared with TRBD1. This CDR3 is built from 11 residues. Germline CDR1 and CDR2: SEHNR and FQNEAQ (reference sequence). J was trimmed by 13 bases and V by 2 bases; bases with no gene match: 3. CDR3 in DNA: TGTGCCAGCAGCTTATGGGACAGGCCGTACTTC. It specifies CASSLWDRPYF.

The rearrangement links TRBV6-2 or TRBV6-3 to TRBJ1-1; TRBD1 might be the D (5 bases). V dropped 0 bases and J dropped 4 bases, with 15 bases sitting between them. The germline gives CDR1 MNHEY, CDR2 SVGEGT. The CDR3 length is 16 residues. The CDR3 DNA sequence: TGTGCCAGCAGTTACTCGCCCGGGACCGCGAGCACTGAAGCTTTCTTT. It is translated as CASSYSPGTASTEAFF.

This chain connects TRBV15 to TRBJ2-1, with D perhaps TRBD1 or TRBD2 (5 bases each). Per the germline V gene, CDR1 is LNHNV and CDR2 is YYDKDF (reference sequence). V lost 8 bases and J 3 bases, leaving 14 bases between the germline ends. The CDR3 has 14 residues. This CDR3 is CATGHGAYYNEQFF. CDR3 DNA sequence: TGTGCCACCGGCCACGGGGCCTACTACAATGAGCAGTTCTTC.

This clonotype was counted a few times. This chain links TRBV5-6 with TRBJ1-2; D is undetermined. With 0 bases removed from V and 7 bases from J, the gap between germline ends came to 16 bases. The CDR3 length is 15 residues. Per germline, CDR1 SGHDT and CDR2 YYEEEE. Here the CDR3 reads CASSLELHFLGGYTF. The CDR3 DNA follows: TGTGCCAGCAGCTTGGAACTACACTTTCTGGGTGGCTACACCTTC.

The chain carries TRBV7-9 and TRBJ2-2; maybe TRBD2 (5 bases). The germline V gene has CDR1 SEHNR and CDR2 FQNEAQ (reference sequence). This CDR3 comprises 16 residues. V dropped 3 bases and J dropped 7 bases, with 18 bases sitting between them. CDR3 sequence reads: CASSFLAASIGGELFF. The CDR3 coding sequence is TGTGCCAGCAGCTTTCTAGCCGCATCGATTGGCGGGGAGCTGTTTTTT.

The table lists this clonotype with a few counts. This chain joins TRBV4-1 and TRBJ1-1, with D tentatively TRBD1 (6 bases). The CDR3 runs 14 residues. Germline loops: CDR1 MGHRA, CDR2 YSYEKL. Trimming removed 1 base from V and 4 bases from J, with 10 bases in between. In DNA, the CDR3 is TGCGCCAGCAGCCAAGTCAGGGGTGTCACTGAAGCTTTCTTT. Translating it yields CASSQVRGVTEAFF.

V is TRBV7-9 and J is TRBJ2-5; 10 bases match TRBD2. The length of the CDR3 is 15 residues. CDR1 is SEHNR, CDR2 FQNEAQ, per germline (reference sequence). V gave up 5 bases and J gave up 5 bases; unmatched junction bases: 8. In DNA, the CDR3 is TGTGCCAGCAGCCCATACCCGGGACTAGCGGAGACCCAGTACTTC. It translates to CASSPYPGLAETQYF. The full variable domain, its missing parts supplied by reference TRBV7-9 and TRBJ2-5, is DTGVSQNPRHKITKRGQNVTFRCDPISEHNRLYWYRQTLGQGPEFLTYFQNEAQLEKSRLLSDRFSAERPKGSFSTLEIQRTEQGDSAMYLCASSPYPGLAETQYFGPGTRLLVL.

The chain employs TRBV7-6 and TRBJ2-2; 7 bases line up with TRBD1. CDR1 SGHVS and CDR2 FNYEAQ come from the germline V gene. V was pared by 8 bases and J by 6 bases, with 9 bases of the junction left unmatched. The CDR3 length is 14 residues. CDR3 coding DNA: TGTGCCAGCTCCCGGGACAGTGTTCCCGGGGAGCTGTTTTTT. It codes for CASSRDSVPGELFF.

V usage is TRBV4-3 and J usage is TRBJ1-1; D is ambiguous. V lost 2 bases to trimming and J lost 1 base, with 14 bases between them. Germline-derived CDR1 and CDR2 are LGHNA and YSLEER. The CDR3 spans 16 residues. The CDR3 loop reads CASSQFSTDRNTEAFF. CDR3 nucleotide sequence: TGCGCCAGCAGCCAATTCTCGACCGACCGGAACACTGAAGCTTTCTTT.

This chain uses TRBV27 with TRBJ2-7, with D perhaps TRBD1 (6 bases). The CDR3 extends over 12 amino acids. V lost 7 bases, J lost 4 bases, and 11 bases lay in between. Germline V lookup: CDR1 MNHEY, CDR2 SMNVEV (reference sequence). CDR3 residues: CASKLDRYEQYV. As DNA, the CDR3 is TGTGCCAGCAAACTAGACAGGTACGAGCAGTACGTC.

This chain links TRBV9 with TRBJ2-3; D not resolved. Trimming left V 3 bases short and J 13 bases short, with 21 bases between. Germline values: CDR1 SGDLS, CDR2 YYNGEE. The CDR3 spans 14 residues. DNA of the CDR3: TGTGCCAGCAGCGCGGGCCCGGCCGGGCCTCGGGAGTATTTT. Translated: CASSAGPAGPREYF.

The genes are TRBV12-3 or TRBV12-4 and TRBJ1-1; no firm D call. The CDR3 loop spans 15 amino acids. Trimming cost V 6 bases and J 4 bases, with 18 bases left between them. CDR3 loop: CASRKGVGVGTEAFF. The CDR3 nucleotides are TGTGCCAGCAGAAAGGGTGTGGGTGTGGGCACTGAAGCTTTCTTT.

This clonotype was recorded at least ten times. This chain's CDR3 is CASSYGLSSEAFF. CDR3 DNA: TGTGCCAGCAGTTACGGTCTAAGCAGTGAAGCTTTCTTT. The gene calls are TRBV6-2 or TRBV6-3 and TRBJ1-1; the D is unclear. V dropped 2 bases and J dropped 7 bases, with 11 bases sitting between them. The CDR3 consists of 13 residues. Germline V gene lookup returns CDR1 MNHEY and CDR2 SVGEGT.

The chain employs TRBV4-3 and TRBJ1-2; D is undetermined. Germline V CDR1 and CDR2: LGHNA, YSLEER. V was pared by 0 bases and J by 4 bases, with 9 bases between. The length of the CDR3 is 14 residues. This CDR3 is CASSQDRPAYGYTF. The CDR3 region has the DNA TGCGCCAGCAGCCAAGATAGACCGGCCTATGGCTACACCTTC.

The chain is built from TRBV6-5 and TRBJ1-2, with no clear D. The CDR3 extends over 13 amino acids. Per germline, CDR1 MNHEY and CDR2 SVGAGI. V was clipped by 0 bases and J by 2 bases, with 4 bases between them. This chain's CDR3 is CASSYSKNYGYTF. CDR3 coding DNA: TGTGCCAGCAGTTACTCGAAGAACTATGGCTACACCTTC.

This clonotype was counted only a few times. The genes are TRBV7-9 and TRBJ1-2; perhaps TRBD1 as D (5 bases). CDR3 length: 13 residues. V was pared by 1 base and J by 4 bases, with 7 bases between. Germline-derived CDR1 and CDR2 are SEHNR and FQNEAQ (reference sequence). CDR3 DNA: TGTGCCAGCAGCTTAGAGACAGTCTATGGCTACACCTTC. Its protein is CASSLETVYGYTF.

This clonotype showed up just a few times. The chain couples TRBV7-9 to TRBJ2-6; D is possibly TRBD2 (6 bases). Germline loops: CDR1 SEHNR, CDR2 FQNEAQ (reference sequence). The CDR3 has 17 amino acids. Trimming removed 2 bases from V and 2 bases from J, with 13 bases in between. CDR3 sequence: CASSLLGEEAGANVLTF. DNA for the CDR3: TGTGCCAGCAGCTTATTGGGGGAGGAGGCTGGGGCCAACGTCCTGACTTTC.